This TCR beta chain was sequenced in a study of T cell repertoires in cytomegalovirus infection. Across the whole study: Well-studied HLA-B-restricted CMV epitopes were used in the study alongside recently identified HLA-C-restricted ones.

TCRdb reanalysed the reads using MiXCR and keeps one entry per CDR3 protein. The sample lists around 540,000 distinct CDR3 sequences; about 33% were seen once. Germline V gene data show CDR1 as ENHRY and CDR2 as SYGVKD. The CDR3 has 12 residues. After removal of 6 bases from V and 4 bases from J, the junction contained 2 bases not matched to a gene. This clonotype was observed a handful of times. The target antigen is unknown. The origin of this receptor is a human donor in good health (CMV status not recorded). Some clones in this sample may be carry-over from other donors' samples. Specimen: cultured PBMCs, collected from culture after CMV antigen stimulation. The rearrangement links TRBV10-3 to TRBJ1-1, with TRBD1 matching 7 bases. CDR3 in DNA: TGTGCCATCAGGCCAGGGGGCACTGAAGCTTTCTTT. The encoded protein is CAIRPGGTEAFF.